Shown below are 14 T cell receptor beta chains from a single sample sequenced in a study of tumor and adjacent non-tumor tissue in lung cancer. RNA was extracted from bulk tissue without any cell sorting. Distant lung tissue was collected more than 3 cm away from the tumor edge. A modified ARM-PCR protocol with three rounds of nested PCR amplified TCRbeta. A single record per CDR3 protein comes from TCRdb applying MiXCR to the multiplex PCR reads. The top ten hold about 30% of the sample, which has tens of thousands of distinct CDR3 sequences, around 61% seen once. The material sequenced was distant non-tumor lung tissue. These TCRs come from a man in his 70s with non-small cell lung cancer.

This clonotype was seen a handful of times. A much more abundant neighbour one base away suggests this may be a read error. The V and J genes are TRBV10-3 and TRBJ2-5; TRBD2 matches 12 bases. The length of the CDR3 is 16 residues. From germline, CDR1 is ENHRY and CDR2 SYGVKD. The CDR3 nucleotides are TGTGCCATCAGTGAGGGACTAGCGGGGTTCCAAAAGACCCAGTACTTC. As protein: CAISEGLAGFQKTQYF.

A remark on this clonotype: The missing conserved phenylalanine or tryptophan at the end of this CDR3 makes a read error likely. The DNA is omitted, as the CDR3 cannot be located on it reliably, and the CDR3 follows TCRdb's listing. The rearrangement joins TRBV11-2 to TRBJ2-7. Germline V gives CDR1 SGHAT, CDR2 FQNNGV. The CDR3 totals 15 residues, both ends included. The chain's CDR3 is CASSIGTFGLLEHYY.

A note on this clonotype: The missing conserved phenylalanine or tryptophan at the end of this CDR3 makes a read error likely. The chain carries TRBV5-1 and TRBJ2-3; D is tentatively TRBD1 or TRBD2 (6 bases each). This CDR3 is built from 14 residues. Germline V gene lookup returns CDR1 SGHRS and CDR2 YFSETQ. V was pared by 7 bases and J by 7 bases, with 19 bases between. The CDR3 region has the DNA TGCGCCAGCGCAACAGGGCCCGGAGGGTATACGCAGTATTTA. It encodes CASATGPGGYTQYL.

Comments on this clonotype: This may come from a read error, since a much larger clone is one base off. The J gene is TRBJ1-2, the V gene TRBV29-1; 11 bases match TRBD1. V lost 5 bases to trimming and J lost 4 bases; unmatched junction nucleotides: 9. The CDR3 sequence is 15 residues long. Germline loops: CDR1 SQVTM, CDR2 ANQGSEA. CDR3 protein: CSVNLDRGRGYGYTF. DNA of the CDR3: TGCAGCGTTAACCTGGACAGGGGGCGCGGCTATGGCTACACCTTC. The full variable domain, with the rest looked up from reference TRBV29-1 and TRBJ1-2, is SAVISQKPSRDICQRGTSLTIQCQVDSQVTMMFWYRQQPGQSLTLIATANQGSEATYESGFVIDKFPISRPNLTFSTLTVSNMSPEDSSIYLCSVNLDRGRGYGYTFGSGTRLTVV.

A note on this clonotype: One end of the junction does not line up with germline, which may come from a read error. The chain joins TRBV6-1 to TRBJ2-2; maybe TRBD1 (6 bases). Per the germline V gene, CDR1 is MNHNS and CDR2 is SASEGT. The CDR3 is made up of 16 amino acids. CDR3 sequence: CASSQSQGSDTGELFF. Written as DNA, the CDR3 is TGTGCCAGCAGTCAGTCACAGGGTTCGGACACAGGGGAGCTGTTTTTT.

This clonotype was counted at least ten times. J is TRBJ2-7 and V is TRBV5-5, with a tentative D call TRBD2 (5 bases). Germline V gene lookup returns CDR1 SGHKS and CDR2 YYEKEE (reference sequence). The CDR3 has 14 amino acids. V was clipped by 2 bases and J by 4 bases, with 13 bases between them. The CDR3 region has the DNA TGTGCCAGCAGCTTATCGGGAATGTCATACGAGCAGTACTTC. It yields the protein CASSLSGMSYEQYF. The variable domain in full, completed from reference TRBV5-5 and TRBJ2-7, reads DAGVTQSPTHLIKTRGQQVTLRCSPISGHKSVSWYQQVLGQGPQFIFQYYEKEERGRGNFPDRFSARQFPNYSSELNVNALLLGDSALYLCASSLSGMSYEQYFGPGTRLTVT.

In the case of this clonotype: The junction and the germline gene differ at one end; a read error may be behind it. J is TRBJ2-1 and V is TRBV29-1; D is uncertain. The CDR3 covers 14 residues. CDR1 is SQVTM, CDR2 ANQGSEA, per germline. CDR3 region: CSADDQSSYNEKFF. In DNA form, the CDR3 reads TGCAGTGCTGACGACCAGAGCTCCTACAATGAGAAGTTCTTC.

This rearrangement joins TRBV28 to TRBJ2-6, with 7 bases matching TRBD1. Germline CDR1 is MDHEN and CDR2 is SYDVKM. There are 17 residues in the CDR3. Trimming at V came to 5 bases and at J to 5 bases, leaving 12 bases not matched to a gene. Written as DNA, the CDR3 is TGTGCCAGCAGTCCACGACAGGGCCCATCTTGGGCCAACGTCCTGACTTTC. Encoded protein: CASSPRQGPSWANVLTF.

This clonotype was detected once. The junction and the germline gene differ at one end; a read error may be behind it. The V and J genes are TRBV4-1 and TRBJ1-2, with D tentatively TRBD1 (5 bases). CDR1 MGHRA and CDR2 YSYEKL come from the germline V gene. This CDR3 is built from 17 residues. The CDR3 is CASCQAHRTNHNYGYTF. The CDR3 DNA sequence: TGCGCCAGCTGCCAGGCTCACAGGACCAACCATAACTATGGCTACACCTTC.

The gene calls are TRBV5-1 and TRBJ2-3, with 10 bases lining up with TRBD2. Germline CDR1 SGHRS, CDR2 YFSETQ. CDR3 length: 17 residues. J gave up 4 bases and V 1 base, and 9 bases lay outside the gene matches. In nucleotides, the CDR3 is TGCGCCAGCAGCTTGTTTTCGTCTAGCGGGAGCGCAGATACGCAGTATTTT. This encodes CASSLFSSSGSADTQYF.

This clonotype appeared many times. The rearrangement links TRBV29-1 to TRBJ2-7; the match to TRBD1 covers 8 bases. CDR1 and CDR2 from the germline V gene are SQVTM and ANQGSEA. The CDR3 is made up of 11 amino acids. Unmatched junction bases numbered 3, after V lost 5 bases and J lost 6 bases. The CDR3 nucleotides are TGCAGCGTTCTGACAGGGGTCGAGCAGTACTTC. Residues: CSVLTGVEQYF.

This clonotype was seen a handful of times. The gene calls are TRBV28 and TRBJ2-1, with 10 bases lining up with TRBD1. This CDR3 has 15 residues. Losses at the gene ends were 5 bases for V and 4 bases for J; bases not matched to a gene: 5. Germline V CDR1 and CDR2: MDHEN, SYDVKM. DNA of the CDR3: TGTGCCAGCAGTGTGGGACAGGGGCGGTACAATGAGCAGTTCTTC. Its protein is CASSVGQGRYNEQFF.

This clonotype was counted only a few times. Germline and junction disagree at one end, which may indicate a read error. This chain links TRBV12-3 or TRBV12-4 with TRBJ1-1; possible D gene TRBD1, 6 bases. CDR3 length: 13 residues. This CDR3 is CASRRDTNTEALF. The CDR3 DNA sequence: TGTGCCAGCAGGCGGGACACGAACACTGAAGCTCTCTTT.

The genes are TRBV29-1 and TRBJ2-7, with TRBD2 matching 9 bases. J lost 1 base, V lost 7 bases, and 14 bases had no gene match. CDR1 SQVTM and CDR2 ANQGSEA come from the germline V gene. There are 16 residues in the CDR3. The CDR3 nucleotides read TGCAGCGCTGAGGGGGTAGCGGGAGCCGCTTCCTACGAGCAGTACTTC. It is translated as CSAEGVAGAASYEQYF.